These 30 T cell receptor beta chains were all obtained from the same sample, sequenced in a study of shared T cell receptors in the human thymus. Profiling relied on immunoSEQ multiplex PCR, and the TCRdb table lists in-frame clones only, not all of them. The repertoire consists of more than 550,000 clones, with 80% to 90% occurring once and the leading ten covering under 0.012%. This sample also belongs to another study, concerning human thymus T cells.

Sample: thymocytes. The receptors derive from a girl under three years old with a congenital heart defect.

The J gene is TRBJ1-4, the V gene TRBV29-1, with a tentative D call TRBD1 (6 bases). CDR1 and CDR2 from the germline V gene are SQVTM and ANQGSEA. This CDR3 contains 13 residues. The ends were cut back, 5 bases at V and 4 bases at J, with 11 bases in the middle. The CDR3 loop reads CSVPDSFNEKLFF. The CDR3, as DNA: TGCAGCGTTCCGGACAGCTTTAATGAAAAACTGTTTTTT. The full variable domain, in which reference TRBV29-1 and TRBJ1-4 provide the parts outside the CDR3, is SAVISQKPSRDICQRGTSLTIQCQVDSQVTMMFWYRQQPGQSLTLIATANQGSEATYESGFVIDKFPISRPNLTFSTLTVSNMSPEDSSIYLCSVPDSFNEKLFFGSGTQLSVL.

J is TRBJ2-7 and V is TRBV19, with D hard to call. Germline V gives CDR1 LNHDA, CDR2 SQIVND (reference sequence). Deletions cut 1 base from V and 4 bases from J, with 14 bases between. The CDR3 covers 15 residues. Here the CDR3 reads CASSIGGEERYEQYF. The CDR3 DNA is TGTGCCAGTAGTATAGGAGGAGAGGAACGTTACGAGCAGTACTTC.

This sequence joins TRBV5-1 and TRBJ2-1; 9 nucleotides agree with TRBD2. Unmatched junction bases numbered 6, after V lost 5 bases and J lost 3 bases. The CDR3 loop spans 15 amino acids. Germline lookup yields CDR1 SGHRS and CDR2 YFSETQ. Written as DNA, the CDR3 is TGCGCCAGCAGTTTAGCGGGGGACTTCTACAATGAGCAGTTCTTC. This encodes CASSLAGDFYNEQFF.

The chain combines TRBV19 with TRBJ1-1; 8 nucleotides align to TRBD1. The CDR3 is 13 amino acids. Germline V lookup: CDR1 LNHDA, CDR2 SQIVND (reference sequence). Germline trimming cut 4 bases from V and 4 bases from J; bases unmatched to any gene: 2. This CDR3 reads CASSRQGSTEAFF. The CDR3 DNA reads TGTGCCAGTAGTAGACAGGGGAGCACTGAAGCTTTCTTT.

This clone was seen only a few times. The genes are TRBV9 and TRBJ2-3, with 12 bases fitting TRBD2. CDR3 size: 18 residues. With V trimmed by 4 bases and J by 4 bases, 13 bases remained unmatched. Germline assignment: CDR1 SGDLS and CDR2 YYNGEE. DNA for the CDR3: TGTGCCAGCAGCATAGGGAGGGCTAGCGGGGGGGTAGCAGATACGCAGTATTTT. The encoded protein is CASSIGRASGGVADTQYF.

This chain uses TRBV27 with TRBJ1-4; D gene ambiguous. V was cut by 6 bases and J by 4 bases, with 9 bases left in between. The CDR3 consists of 13 residues. Germline values: CDR1 MNHEY, CDR2 SMNVEV (reference sequence). CDR3 amino acids: CASREAGNEKLFF. The CDR3 DNA follows: TGTGCCAGCAGAGAAGCGGGTAATGAAAAACTGTTTTTT.

This chain joins TRBV19 and TRBJ2-5; tentative D call: TRBD1 (6 bases). V was trimmed by 5 bases and J by 4 bases, leaving 26 bases between them. Looked up from germline, CDR1 is LNHDA and CDR2 is SQIVND (reference sequence). The CDR3 covers 18 residues. The CDR3 bases are TGTGCCAGTAGTGGGGCAGGGGTGGGCAGGGGCCGGTCAGAGACCCAGTACTTC. Its protein product is CASSGAGVGRGRSETQYF.

In DNA, the CDR3 is TGTGCCAGCTCACCAACAGGGATCGCTGAAGGGTCGGGTGGCTACACCTTC. Translated, it gives CASSPTGIAEGSGGYTF. This chain connects TRBV18 to TRBJ1-2, with D possibly matching TRBD1 (6 bases). Trimming stripped 2 bases from V and 7 bases from J, with 23 bases between. Germline-derived CDR1 and CDR2 are KGHSH and LQKENI. The length of the CDR3 is 17 residues.

The V gene is TRBV5-1, the J gene TRBJ1-2, with TRBD1 matching 9 bases. With V trimmed by 4 bases and J by 3 bases, 7 bases remained unmatched. This CDR3 comprises 15 residues. Germline CDR1 reads SGHRS; CDR2 reads YFSETQ. The CDR3 DNA reads as TGCGCCAGCAGCAAACAGGGGGCGCGGCACTATGGCTACACCTTC. As protein: CASSKQGARHYGYTF.

The chain carries TRBV11-2 and TRBJ1-2, with 7 bases fitting TRBD1. Germline V gene sequence: CDR1 SGHAT, CDR2 FQNNGV. This CDR3 has 19 amino acids. The ends lost 0 bases at V and 8 bases at J; junction bases unmatched: 21. As DNA, the CDR3 is TGTGCCAGCAGCTTAGACCCGGTAGAGAGGGACAGCAACCTCTGGGGCTACACCTTC. Encoded protein: CASSLDPVERDSNLWGYTF.

The gene calls are TRBV9 and TRBJ2-1; the D gene is possibly TRBD2 (5 bases). Trimming stripped 4 bases from V and 3 bases from J, with 11 bases between. The CDR3 runs 14 residues. Germline V gene sequence: CDR1 SGDLS, CDR2 YYNGEE. Written as DNA, the CDR3 is TGTGCCAGCAGCCGCCGGGGTAACTACAATGAGCAGTTCTTC. Translation gives CASSRRGNYNEQFF.

This chain uses TRBV28 with TRBJ2-1, with 11 nucleotides matching TRBD2. The CDR3 extends over 16 amino acids. Germline trimming cut 7 bases from V and 6 bases from J; bases unmatched to any gene: 11. Germline V lookup: CDR1 MDHEN, CDR2 SYDVKM. This CDR3 reads CASNDPTSGASNEQFF. CDR3 in DNA: TGTGCCAGCAACGACCCGACTAGCGGGGCCAGCAATGAGCAGTTCTTC.

The rearrangement joins TRBV4-3 to TRBJ2-5; D is perhaps TRBD2 (5 bases). Germline assignment: CDR1 LGHNA and CDR2 YSLEER. V lost 0 bases, J lost 5 bases, and 13 bases lay in between. This CDR3 spans 15 amino acids. The CDR3 reads CASSQEGRLSETQYF. The CDR3 DNA reads TGCGCCAGCAGCCAAGAAGGGAGATTGAGCGAGACCCAGTACTTC.

The chain is built from TRBV27 and TRBJ2-7; 8 nucleotides line up with TRBD1. Trimming removed 5 bases from V and 7 bases from J; junction bases left unmatched: 13. Germline CDR1 is MNHEY and CDR2 is SMNVEV (reference sequence). This CDR3 is built from 15 residues. The CDR3 nucleotides are TGTGCCAGCAGTCCTGGACAGGGATGGGTGGGTGAGCAGTACTTC. It specifies CASSPGQGWVGEQYF.

The rearrangement links TRBV4-1 to TRBJ2-7, with D unresolved. CDR1 is MGHRA, CDR2 YSYEKL, per germline. The CDR3 has 14 residues. V lost 2 bases and J lost 5, with 13 bases in between. Here the CDR3 DNA reads TGCGCCAGCAGCCAAATACGTAAGCCCCACGAGCAGTACTTC. Translating gives CASSQIRKPHEQYF.

The CDR3 here is CASRGQSPIYQYGYTF. The CDR3 DNA reads as TGTGCCAGTAGAGGACAGTCCCCCATTTATCAGTATGGCTACACCTTC. This chain links TRBV19 with TRBJ1-2, with a weak D call TRBD1 (6 bases). Trimming pared 6 bases from V and 5 bases from J, leaving 22 bases between. This CDR3 contains 16 residues. The germline CDR1 and CDR2 sequences are LNHDA and SQIVND (reference sequence).

This rearrangement joins TRBV7-2 to TRBJ2-1, with 11 bases identical to TRBD2. Germline-derived CDR1 and CDR2 are SGHTA and FQGNSA. V was pared by 5 bases and J by 7 bases, with 10 bases of the junction left unmatched. CDR3 length: 16 residues. In nucleotides, the CDR3 is TGTGCCAGCAGCCCGGTAGCGGGGGGGCCGGTGAATGAGCAGTTCTTC. This gives the protein CASSPVAGGPVNEQFF. Full variable domain (missing parts from reference TRBV7-2 and TRBJ2-1): GAGVSQSPSNKVTEKGKDVELRCDPISGHTALYWYRQSLGQGLEFLIYFQGNSAPDKSGLPSDRFSAERTGGSVSTLTIQRTQQEDSAVYLCASSPVAGGPVNEQFFGPGTRLTVL.

This sequence joins TRBV4-2 and TRBJ1-5; TRBD1 might be the D (6 bases). V lost 4 bases and J lost 7, with 17 bases in between. There are 15 residues in the CDR3. Germline assignment: CDR1 LGHNA and CDR2 YNFKEQ. The CDR3 sequence: CASSPGAGIDQPQHF. In DNA form, the CDR3 reads TGTGCCAGCAGCCCAGGGGCAGGGATCGACCAGCCCCAGCATTTT.

The gene calls are TRBV6-1 and TRBJ2-7; possibly TRBD2 for D (6 bases). The V gene's germline CDR1 is MNHNS and CDR2 SASEGT. Trimming shortened V by 2 bases and J by 3 bases, and 17 bases separated the two germline ends. There are 16 residues in the CDR3. In DNA, the CDR3 is TGTGCCAGCAGTGAATGGTGTCGGGGGAGGCTCTACGAGCAGTACTTC. Translation gives CASSEWCRGRLYEQYF.

The rearrangement uses TRBV5-1 and TRBJ2-7, with 8 positions matching TRBD1. The V segment lost 0 bases and the J segment 3 bases; nucleotides outside the gene matches: 14. The V gene's germline CDR1 is SGHRS and CDR2 YFSETQ. This CDR3 has 18 amino acids. DNA of the CDR3: TGCGCCAGCAGCTTGGAAGGGGCAGGGGGCCTCGCGTTCTACGAGCAGTACTTC. Its protein is CASSLEGAGGLAFYEQYF.

The rearrangement joins TRBV10-2 to TRBJ2-3; D is unresolved. The CDR3 covers 14 residues. Germline CDR1 is WSHSY and CDR2 is SAAADI. V was trimmed by 7 bases and J by 0 bases, leaving 11 bases between them. The CDR3 reads CASTLITSTDTQYF. The CDR3 DNA follows: TGCGCCAGCACCTTAATTACTAGCACAGATACGCAGTATTTT.

This chain links TRBV6-1 with TRBJ2-7; 8 nucleotides line up with TRBD2. Germline CDR1 reads MNHNS; CDR2 reads SASEGT. The CDR3 has 14 amino acids. With 7 bases clipped from V and 3 bases from J, the junction kept 8 bases outside the gene matches. The CDR3 DNA reads TGTGCCAGCAATAGCGGGGACGGCTTCTACGAGCAGTACTTC. This translates into CASNSGDGFYEQYF.

The V gene is TRBV18, the J gene TRBJ1-2; D possibly corresponds to TRBD1 (5 bases). The V gene lost 3 bases and the J gene lost 2 bases, with 13 bases spanning the gap. Germline V gives CDR1 KGHSH, CDR2 LQKENI. The CDR3 consists of 15 residues. The chain's CDR3 is CASSPGVRVNYGYTF. For the CDR3, the DNA is TGTGCCAGCTCACCGGGCGTCAGGGTGAACTATGGCTACACCTTC.

The chain is built from TRBV28 and TRBJ1-1; a possible D gene is TRBD1 (6 bases). In germline, CDR1 is MDHEN, CDR2 SYDVKM. The V end was cut by 2 bases, the J end by 1 base, with 20 bases between. The CDR3 totals 18 residues. In DNA form, the CDR3 reads TGTGCCAGCAGTTTAATCTCGTCAGGGGTATCAACGAACACTGAAGCTTTCTTT. Its translation: CASSLISSGVSTNTEAFF.

J is TRBJ1-4 and V is TRBV18; D is ambiguous. Germline CDR1 KGHSH, CDR2 LQKENI. Trimming cost V 4 bases and J 2 bases, with 11 bases left between them. This CDR3 contains 15 residues. The CDR3 DNA follows: TGTGCCAGCTCACGCCAGCGGTTGACTAATGAAAAACTGTTTTTT. Amino acid sequence: CASSRQRLTNEKLFF.

The chain couples TRBV7-8 to TRBJ1-2; 10 positions match TRBD1. In germline, CDR1 is SGHVS, CDR2 FQNEAQ. The J segment lost 4 bases and the V segment lost 0 bases, leaving 14 bases of the junction unmatched. The CDR3 loop spans 19 amino acids. The CDR3 loop is CASSLAPTGGFPYAYGYTF. DNA for the CDR3: TGTGCCAGCAGCTTAGCACCGACAGGGGGCTTCCCATATGCCTATGGCTACACCTTC.

In its sample, this clone was seen once. This chain joins TRBV25-1 and TRBJ1-2, with D possibly TRBD1 on 5 matching bases. The V gene lost 7 bases and the J gene lost 6 bases, with 12 bases spanning the gap. The CDR3 runs 12 residues. The germline V gene encodes CDR1 MGHDK and CDR2 SYGVNS. CDR3 DNA: TGTGCCAGCATAAGCGCGGGGGATGGCTACACCTTC. Its protein product is CASISAGDGYTF.

The rearrangement joins TRBV4-1 to TRBJ1-2, with D unclear. This CDR3 is built from 13 residues. V was clipped by 3 bases and J by 8 bases, with 13 bases between them. The germline gives CDR1 MGHRA, CDR2 YSYEKL. The CDR3 DNA reads as TGCGCCAGCAGCCAGTCCGGGTCGAGCGGCTACACCTTC. It specifies CASSQSGSSGYTF.

The J gene is TRBJ2-5, the V gene TRBV7-2; 9 bases are a match to TRBD2. Trimming took 2 bases from V and 4 from J; bases not matched to a gene: 8. Germline V gives CDR1 SGHTA, CDR2 FQGNSA. The CDR3 covers 16 residues. DNA of the CDR3: TGTGCCAGCAGCTTAAAGCCGCTAGCGGGGTCAGAGACCCAGTACTTC. It encodes CASSLKPLAGSETQYF. Full variable domain (missing parts from reference TRBV7-2 and TRBJ2-5): GAGVSQSPSNKVTEKGKDVELRCDPISGHTALYWYRQSLGQGLEFLIYFQGNSAPDKSGLPSDRFSAERTGGSVSTLTIQRTQQEDSAVYLCASSLKPLAGSETQYFGPGTRLLVL.

The V gene is TRBV28, the J gene TRBJ2-7, with 11 positions matching TRBD1. The CDR3 length is 15 residues. J was trimmed by 6 bases and V by 5 bases; bases with no gene match: 9. Germline-derived CDR1 and CDR2 are MDHEN and SYDVKM. CDR3 amino acids: CASSPWTGGWGEQYF. The CDR3 DNA reads as TGTGCCAGCAGTCCTTGGACAGGGGGCTGGGGCGAGCAGTACTTC. Together with reference TRBV28 and TRBJ2-7, the CDR3 gives the full variable domain: DVKVTQSSRYLVKRTGEKVFLECVQDMDHENMFWYRQDPGLGLRLIYFSYDVKMKEKGDIPEGYSVSREKKERFSLILESASTNQTSMYLCASSPWTGGWGEQYFGPGTRLTVT.